The clone carrying this TCR beta chain came up many times. No antigen is known for it. This record belongs to a study of response to subunit inactivated influenza vaccine. Findings and limits, study-wide: Each seasonal influenza vaccination, the authors suggested, recruits few new T cells.

Germline lookup yields CDR1 LNHDA and CDR2 SQIVND (reference sequence). The CDR3 contains 17 residues. V lost 5 bases and J lost 3, with 20 bases in between. TCRdb re-called the RT-PCR reads with MiXCR, one entry per CDR3 protein. Altogether around 710,000 distinct CDR3 sequences are present, over 11% being singletons, with the ten largest covering around 7%. Sequenced here: PBMCs from blood, sampled 14 days before vaccination. V gene TRBV19 combines with J gene TRBJ2-1, with a possible D match to TRBD2 (5 bases). The TCR sequence derives from a man over 45 who received an inactivated influenza vaccine. CDR3 sequence reads: CASSAQPTSQVYNEQFF. CDR3 coding DNA: TGTGCCAGTAGTGCCCAACCCACTAGTCAGGTCTACAATGAGCAGTTCTTC.